This T cell receptor (beta chain) derives from a study of T cell responses to AZD1222 COVID-19 vaccine. General study findings and limits: Across spike, vaccine-associated CD4 TCRs were found, dominant at 160-218 and 743-854. Only 5 or 6 AZD1222 recipients tested seropositive at baseline.

Pooled together were second doses at about 4 or about 12 weeks. The CDR3 covers 15 residues. Trimming shortened V by 4 bases and J by 2 bases, and 11 bases separated the two germline ends. Per the germline V gene, CDR1 is SEHNR and CDR2 is FQNEAQ (reference sequence). As regards this clone: What it binds is not known.

Sequencing was performed with immunoSEQ multiplex PCR; in TCRdb, only in-frame clones are kept and a portion is missing. Of some 180,000 clones listed, around nine tenths were seen once; the top ten hold about 1%. The receptor's source is an adult who received the AZD1222 COVID-19 vaccine. This specimen consisted of peripheral blood, obtained 28 days after the second AZD1222 dose. The chain employs TRBV7-9 and TRBJ2-2; D not resolved. CDR3 residues: CASSSGPDNTGELFF. The CDR3 DNA follows: TGTGCCAGCAGCTCGGGTCCCGATAACACCGGGGAGCTGTTTTTT.